A selection of T cell receptor beta chains follows, all from one sample in a study of T-cell reconstitution after alpha-beta-depleted transplantation in children. TCRdb passed the PCR reads through MiXCR, listing each CDR3 protein once. The profile shows 400,000 to 450,000 distinct CDR3 sequences, 43% of them singletons. The specimen comprised PBMCs, sampled before TCRalphabeta/CD19-depleted stem cell transplant. Receptors were obtained from a girl aged 2-10 years with aplastic anemia, due to receive a stem cell transplant. Each CDR3 is given without its conserved first and last residue.

v_call: TRBV7-6
j_call: TRBJ2-2
cdr3_aa: ASSLELNRELF

v_call: TRBV27
j_call: TRBJ2-3
cdr3_aa: ASSLGWGGVDTQY

v_call: TRBV20-1
j_call: TRBJ2-1
cdr3_aa: SAPPGQGVYNEQF

v_call: TRBV9
j_call: TRBJ2-1
cdr3_aa: ASSQGLAPQGAYNEQF

v_call: TRBV5-1
j_call: TRBJ2-3
cdr3_aa: ASSLERPPMDTQY

v_call: TRBV10-3
j_call: TRBJ2-2
cdr3_aa: AISDGELF

v_call: TRBV5-1
j_call: TRBJ2-1
cdr3_aa: ASSLGGGTNEQF

v_call: TRBV5-1
j_call: TRBJ2-1
cdr3_aa: ASRLTGPSYNEQF

v_call: TRBV20-1
j_call: TRBJ2-5
cdr3_aa: SASRREGRETQY

v_call: TRBV12-3/TRBV12-4
j_call: TRBJ2-3
cdr3_aa: ASSPAVTDTQY

v_call: TRBV19
j_call: TRBJ2-1
cdr3_aa: ASSWAGGPKENEQF

v_call: TRBV15
j_call: TRBJ2-5
cdr3_aa: ATSRGGFTSAQETQY

v_call: TRBV7-2
j_call: TRBJ2-1
cdr3_aa: ASRQAGELF

v_call: TRBV6-6
j_call: TRBJ1-5
cdr3_aa: ASSYRGNQPQP

v_call: TRBV7-2
j_call: TRBJ1-2
cdr3_aa: ASSLDRTYGYT

v_call: TRBV5-5
j_call: TRBJ2-1
cdr3_aa: ASSLLLAGDFNEQF

v_call: TRBV7-3
j_call: TRBJ2-2
cdr3_aa: ATTRGANTGELF

v_call: TRBV12-3/TRBV12-4
j_call: TRBJ2-5
cdr3_aa: ASSFRGTSGRRETQY

v_call: TRBV5-1
j_call: TRBJ2-3
cdr3_aa: ASSTDSHSDTQY

v_call: TRBV19
j_call: TRBJ1-6
cdr3_aa: ASSITGSPLH

v_call: TRBV30
j_call: TRBJ2-1
cdr3_aa: AWSVRGYEQF

v_call: TRBV20-1
j_call: TRBJ2-7
cdr3_aa: SASGSGSSYEQY

v_call: TRBV5-1
j_call: TRBJ1-1
cdr3_aa: ASSLREGTEAF

v_call: TRBV9
j_call: TRBJ2-1
cdr3_aa: ASSGPGLAGVGSYNEQF

v_call: TRBV7-2
j_call: TRBJ2-2
cdr3_aa: ASSSFNTGELF

v_call: TRBV7-9
j_call: TRBJ2-1
cdr3_aa: ASSLALGDAGNEQF

v_call: TRBV24-1
j_call: TRBJ2-6
cdr3_aa: ATSDRRSSGANVLT

v_call: TRBV29-1
j_call: TRBJ2-7
cdr3_aa: SVDGLSYEQY

v_call: TRBV6-5
j_call: TRBJ2-3
cdr3_aa: ASSSLVATDTQY

v_call: TRBV5-1
j_call: TRBJ1-6
cdr3_aa: ASSFPGLDSPLH

v_call: TRBV12-3/TRBV12-4
j_call: TRBJ2-1
cdr3_aa: ASSFWGGSYNEQF

v_call: TRBV20-1
j_call: TRBJ2-1
cdr3_aa: SARVDPRSANEQF

v_call: TRBV20-1
j_call: TRBJ2-3
cdr3_aa: SQGSGADTQY

v_call: TRBV4-1
j_call: TRBJ2-1
cdr3_aa: ASSLITGDHEQF

v_call: TRBV29-1
j_call: TRBJ2-7
cdr3_aa: SVQGREVHEQY

v_call: TRBV6-1
j_call: TRBJ2-2
cdr3_aa: ASYTTETGELF

v_call: TRBV7-3
j_call: TRBJ2-1
cdr3_aa: ASSPIAGGFNEQF

v_call: TRBV29-1
j_call: TRBJ2-1
cdr3_aa: SVPDRGQDEQF

v_call: TRBV12-3/TRBV12-4
j_call: TRBJ2-1
cdr3_aa: ASSLLGLAGGGNEQF

v_call: TRBV25-1
j_call: TRBJ2-7
cdr3_aa: ASSFSDRSYEQY

v_call: TRBV10-2
j_call: TRBJ2-7
cdr3_aa: ASRTIRSYEQY

v_call: TRBV5-1
j_call: TRBJ1-1
cdr3_aa: ASSLVPGAGREAF

v_call: TRBV7-2
j_call: TRBJ2-5
cdr3_aa: ASTPGGSGRRGETQY

v_call: TRBV7-8
j_call: TRBJ2-3
cdr3_aa: ASSSTGAFTDTQY

v_call: TRBV7-9
j_call: TRBJ1-1
cdr3_aa: ASSPAGNTEAF

v_call: TRBV5-4
j_call: TRBJ2-1
cdr3_aa: ASSRQTGTSGRNEQF

v_call: TRBV2
j_call: TRBJ2-7
cdr3_aa: ASSEGGGFYEQY

v_call: TRBV7-9
j_call: TRBJ1-5
cdr3_aa: ASSLGGLLEPQH

v_call: TRBV20-1
j_call: TRBJ2-5
cdr3_aa: SASRGPSVQETQY